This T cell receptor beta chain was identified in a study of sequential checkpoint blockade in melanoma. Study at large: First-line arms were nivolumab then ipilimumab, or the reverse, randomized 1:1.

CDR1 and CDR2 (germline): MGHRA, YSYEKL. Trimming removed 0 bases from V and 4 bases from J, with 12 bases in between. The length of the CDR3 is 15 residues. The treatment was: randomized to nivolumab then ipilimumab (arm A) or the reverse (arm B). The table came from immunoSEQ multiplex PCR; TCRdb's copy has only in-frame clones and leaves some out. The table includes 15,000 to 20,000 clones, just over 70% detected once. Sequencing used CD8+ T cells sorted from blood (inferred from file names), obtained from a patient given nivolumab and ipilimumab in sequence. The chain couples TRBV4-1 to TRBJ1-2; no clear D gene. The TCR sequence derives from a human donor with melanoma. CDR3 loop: CASSQDFHRLYGYTF. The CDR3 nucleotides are TGCGCCAGCAGCCAAGATTTCCACCGACTCTATGGCTACACCTTC.